This record covers a single TCR beta chain. Generated by immunoSEQ multiplex PCR, the TCRdb table keeps only in-frame clones and is missing some. This sample yields 300,000 to 350,000 clones, of which roughly 88% are seen a single time; roughly 1.7% belongs to the top ten. Deletions cut 4 bases from V and 1 base from J, with 8 bases between. This CDR3 contains 14 residues. The germline CDR1 and CDR2 sequences are SGHRS and YFSETQ. This entry is derived from a study of blood T cell repertoires in COVID-19. Study-wide context: The United States, Italy and Spain supplied acute and convalescent COVID-19 samples.

Source material: peripheral blood. The rearrangement uses TRBV5-1 and TRBJ1-4; D unresolved. This receptor was identified in a woman between 25 and 40 years old with COVID-19, enrolled during active disease. In nucleotides, the CDR3 is TGCGCCAGCAGCGGAGGGTTAACTAATGAAAAACTGTTTTTT. This gives the protein CASSGGLTNEKLFF.